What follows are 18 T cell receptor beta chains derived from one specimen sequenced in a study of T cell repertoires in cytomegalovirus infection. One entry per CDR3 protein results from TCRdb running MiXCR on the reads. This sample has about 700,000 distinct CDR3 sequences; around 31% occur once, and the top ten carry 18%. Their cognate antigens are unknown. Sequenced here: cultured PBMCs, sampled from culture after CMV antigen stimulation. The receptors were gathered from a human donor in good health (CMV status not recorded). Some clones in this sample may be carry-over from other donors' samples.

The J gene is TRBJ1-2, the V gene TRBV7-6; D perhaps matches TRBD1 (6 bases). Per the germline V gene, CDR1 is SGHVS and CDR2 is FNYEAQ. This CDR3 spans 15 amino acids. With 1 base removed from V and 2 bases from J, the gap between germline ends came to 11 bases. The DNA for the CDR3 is TGTGCCAGCAGCTTAGGATTAGGACAGAACTATGGCTACACCTTC. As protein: CASSLGLGQNYGYTF.

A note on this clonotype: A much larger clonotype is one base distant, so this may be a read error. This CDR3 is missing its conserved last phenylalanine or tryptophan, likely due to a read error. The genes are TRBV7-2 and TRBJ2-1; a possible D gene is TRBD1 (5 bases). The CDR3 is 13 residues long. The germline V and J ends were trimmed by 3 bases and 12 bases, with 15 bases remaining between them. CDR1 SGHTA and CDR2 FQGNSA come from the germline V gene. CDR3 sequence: CASSFRMNQGQFL. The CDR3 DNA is TGTGCCAGCAGCTTCCGAATGAACCAGGGGCAGTTCTTG.

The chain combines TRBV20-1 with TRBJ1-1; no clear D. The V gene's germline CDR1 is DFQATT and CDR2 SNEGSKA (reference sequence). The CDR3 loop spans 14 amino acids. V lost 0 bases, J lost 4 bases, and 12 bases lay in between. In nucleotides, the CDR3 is TGCAGTGCTAGAGATCTAAGGGTGGGCACTGAAGCTTTCTTT. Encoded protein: CSARDLRVGTEAFF.

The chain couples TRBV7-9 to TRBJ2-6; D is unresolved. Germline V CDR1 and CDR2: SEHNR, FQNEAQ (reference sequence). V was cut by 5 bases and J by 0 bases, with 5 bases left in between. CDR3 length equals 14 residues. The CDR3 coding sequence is TGTGCCAGCAGCAGCGCCTCTGGGGCCAACGTCCTGACTTTC. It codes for CASSSASGANVLTF.

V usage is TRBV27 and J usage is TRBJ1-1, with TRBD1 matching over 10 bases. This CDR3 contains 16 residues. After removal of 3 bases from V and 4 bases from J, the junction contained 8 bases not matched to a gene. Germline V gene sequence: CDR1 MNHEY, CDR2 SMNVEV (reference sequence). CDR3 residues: CASSFLQTGGFTEAFF. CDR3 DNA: TGTGCCAGCAGTTTCCTGCAGACAGGGGGCTTCACTGAAGCTTTCTTT.

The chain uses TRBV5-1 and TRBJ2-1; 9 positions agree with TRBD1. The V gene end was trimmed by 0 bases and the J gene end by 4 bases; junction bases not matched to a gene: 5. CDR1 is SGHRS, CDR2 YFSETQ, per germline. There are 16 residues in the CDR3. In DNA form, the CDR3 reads TGCGCCAGCAGCTTGGGGGGACAGGGATTTTACAATGAGCAGTTCTTC. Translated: CASSLGGQGFYNEQFF.

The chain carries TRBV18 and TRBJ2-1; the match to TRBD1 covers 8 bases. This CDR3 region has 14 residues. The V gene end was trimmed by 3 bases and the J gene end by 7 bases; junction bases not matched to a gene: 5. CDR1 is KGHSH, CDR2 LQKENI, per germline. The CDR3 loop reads CASSPGQVENEQFF. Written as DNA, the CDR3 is TGTGCCAGCTCACCGGGACAGGTCGAGAATGAGCAGTTCTTC.

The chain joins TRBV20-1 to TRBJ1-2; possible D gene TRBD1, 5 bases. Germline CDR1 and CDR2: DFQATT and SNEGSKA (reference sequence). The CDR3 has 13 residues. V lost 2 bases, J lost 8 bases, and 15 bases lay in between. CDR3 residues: CSARSGTGEGYTF. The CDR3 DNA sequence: TGCAGTGCTAGATCCGGGACGGGAGAAGGCTACACCTTC.

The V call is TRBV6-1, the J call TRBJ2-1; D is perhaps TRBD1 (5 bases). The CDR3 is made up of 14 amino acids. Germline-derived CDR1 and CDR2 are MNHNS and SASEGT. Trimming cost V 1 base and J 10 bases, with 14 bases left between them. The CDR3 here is CASSEVDSRAEQFF. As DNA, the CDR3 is TGTGCCAGCAGTGAAGTTGACAGCCGGGCGGAGCAGTTCTTC.

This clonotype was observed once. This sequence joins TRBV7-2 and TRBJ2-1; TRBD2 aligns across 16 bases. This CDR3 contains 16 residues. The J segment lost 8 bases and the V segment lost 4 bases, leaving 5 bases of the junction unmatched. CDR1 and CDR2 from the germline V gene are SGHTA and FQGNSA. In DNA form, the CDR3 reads TGTGCCAGCAGCTCGGGACTAGCGGGAGGGATATATGAGCAGTTCTTC. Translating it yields CASSSGLAGGIYEQFF.

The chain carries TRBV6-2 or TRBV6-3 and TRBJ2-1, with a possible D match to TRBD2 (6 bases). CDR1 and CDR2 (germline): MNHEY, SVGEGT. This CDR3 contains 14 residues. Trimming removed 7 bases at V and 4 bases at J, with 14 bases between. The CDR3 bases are TGTGCCAGCACCCGAGGGAGGTCATACAATGAGCAGTTCTTC. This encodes CASTRGRSYNEQFF.

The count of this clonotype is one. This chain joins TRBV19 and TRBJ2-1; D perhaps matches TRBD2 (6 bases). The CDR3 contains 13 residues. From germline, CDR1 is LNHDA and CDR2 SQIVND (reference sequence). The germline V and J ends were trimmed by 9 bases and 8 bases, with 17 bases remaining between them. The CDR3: CASTGLTHHEQFF. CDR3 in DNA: TGTGCCAGCACGGGACTTACCCACCATGAGCAGTTCTTC. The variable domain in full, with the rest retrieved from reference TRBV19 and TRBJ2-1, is DGGITQSPKYLFRKEGQNVTLSCEQNLNHDAMYWYRQDPGQGLRLIYYSQIVNDFQKGDIAEGYSVSREKKESFPLTVTSAQKNPTAFYLCASTGLTHHEQFFGPGTRLTVL.

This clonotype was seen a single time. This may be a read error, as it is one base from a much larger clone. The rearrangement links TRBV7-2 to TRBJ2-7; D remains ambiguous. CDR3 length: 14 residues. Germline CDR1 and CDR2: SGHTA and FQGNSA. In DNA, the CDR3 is TGTGCCAGCAACCGGGCCCCGAGCTCCTGCGAGCAGTACTTC. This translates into CASNRAPSSCEQYF.

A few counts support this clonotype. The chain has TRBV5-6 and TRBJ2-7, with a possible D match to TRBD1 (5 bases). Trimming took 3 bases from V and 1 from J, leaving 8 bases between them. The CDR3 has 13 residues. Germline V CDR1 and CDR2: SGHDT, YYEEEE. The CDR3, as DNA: TGTGCCAGCAGCTCGACAGCGTCCTACGAGCAGTACTTC. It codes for CASSSTASYEQYF.

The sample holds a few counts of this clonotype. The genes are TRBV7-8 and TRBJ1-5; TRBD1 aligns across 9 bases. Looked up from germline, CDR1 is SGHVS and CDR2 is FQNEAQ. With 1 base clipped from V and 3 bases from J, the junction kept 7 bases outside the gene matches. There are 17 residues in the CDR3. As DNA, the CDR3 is TGTGCCAGCAGCTTAGAACCGGGACAGGGCCTCAATCAGCCCCAGCATTTT. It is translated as CASSLEPGQGLNQPQHF. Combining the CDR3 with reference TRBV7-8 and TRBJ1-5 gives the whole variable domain GAGVSQSPRYKVAKRGQDVALRCDPISGHVSLFWYQQALGQGPEFLTYFQNEAQLDKSGLPSDRFFAERPEGSVSTLKIQRTQQEDSAVYLCASSLEPGQGLNQPQHFGDGTRLSIL.

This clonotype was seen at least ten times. The CDR3 loop is CASSHRRGGSWMNTEAFF. DNA for the CDR3: TGTGCCAGCAGCCATCGACGGGGAGGAAGTTGGATGAACACTGAAGCTTTCTTT. This chain joins TRBV7-8 and TRBJ1-1; the D is unclear. Trimming stripped 5 bases from V and 0 bases from J, with 22 bases between. Germline V gene lookup returns CDR1 SGHVS and CDR2 FQNEAQ. This CDR3 has 18 amino acids.

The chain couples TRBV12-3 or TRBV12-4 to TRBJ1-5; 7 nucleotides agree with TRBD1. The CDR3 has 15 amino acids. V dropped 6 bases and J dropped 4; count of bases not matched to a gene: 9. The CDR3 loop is CASSIQGPGNQPQHF. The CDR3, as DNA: TGTGCCAGCAGCATACAGGGGCCGGGAAATCAGCCCCAGCATTTT.

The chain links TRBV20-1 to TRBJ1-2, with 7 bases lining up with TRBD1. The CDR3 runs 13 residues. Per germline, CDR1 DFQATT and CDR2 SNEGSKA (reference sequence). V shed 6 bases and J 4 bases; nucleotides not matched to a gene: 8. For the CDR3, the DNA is TGCAGTGCCAGACCGGGACAGCCCTATGGCTACACCTTC. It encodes CSARPGQPYGYTF.